A selection of T cell receptor beta chains follows, all from one sample in a study of OX40 agonist ivuxolimab in advanced cancers. The table came from immunoSEQ multiplex PCR; TCRdb's copy has only in-frame clones and leaves some out. Found here are 90,000 to 120,000 clones, 75% to 95% of them singletons; the top ten hold approximately 0.69%. The source was CD4+ or CD8+ T cells sorted from blood, collected in a trial of the OX40 agonist ivuxolimab. All receptors derive from an adult with an advanced solid tumor such as melanoma, head and neck, liver or kidney cancer. Each CDR3 is given with its conserved first and last residue. A D gene is named only where the DNA matches it firmly. Some rows have no size entry. The others give once, few or many, or a class for an expanded clone.

v_gene: TRBV4-2
j_gene: TRBJ2-5
len: 14
abundance: .
d_gene: .
CDR3aa: CASSPLGYQETQYF
CDR3nt: TGTGCCAGCAGTCCCCTAGGGTACCAAGAGACCCAGTACTTC

v_gene: TRBV11-1
j_gene: TRBJ2-4
len: 18
abundance: .
d_gene: TRBD1
CDR3aa: CASSKTSGTVLAKNIQYF
CDR3nt: TGTGCCAGCAGCAAAACGTCGGGGACAGTATTAGCCAAAAACATTCAGTACTTC

v_gene: TRBV10-2
j_gene: TRBJ2-1
len: 13
abundance: .
d_gene: .
CDR3aa: CASQGRTGWEQFF
CDR3nt: TGCGCCAGCCAAGGACGGACGGGTTGGGAGCAGTTCTTC

v_gene: TRBV5-1
j_gene: TRBJ2-3
len: 14
abundance: .
d_gene: .
CDR3aa: CASSVGGPRDTQYF
CDR3nt: TGCGCCAGCAGCGTGGGGGGGCCCAGAGATACGCAGTATTTT

v_gene: TRBV19
j_gene: TRBJ2-1
len: 15
abundance: once
d_gene: TRBD1
CDR3aa: CASREGQGTYNEQFF
CDR3nt: TGTGCCAGTAGGGAGGGACAGGGCACGTACAATGAGCAGTTCTTC

v_gene: TRBV19
j_gene: TRBJ2-7
len: 14
abundance: .
d_gene: TRBD1
CDR3aa: CASSTRGQSYEQYF
CDR3nt: TGTGCCAGTAGTACCAGGGGGCAGTCCTACGAGCAGTACTTC

v_gene: TRBV9
j_gene: TRBJ2-1
len: 15
abundance: .
d_gene: TRBD2
CDR3aa: CASSIGLAGAYEQFF
CDR3nt: TGTGCCAGCAGCATCGGACTAGCGGGTGCTTATGAGCAGTTCTTC

v_gene: TRBV6-5
j_gene: TRBJ1-1
len: 13
abundance: once
d_gene: .
CDR3aa: CASSHGIPAEAFF
CDR3nt: TGTGCCAGCAGCCACGGGATTCCCGCTGAAGCTTTCTTT

v_gene: TRBV7-2
j_gene: TRBJ1-5
len: 13
abundance: .
d_gene: .
CDR3aa: CASSFGYAQPQHF
CDR3nt: TGTGCCAGCAGCTTTGGGTACGCGCAGCCCCAGCATTTT

v_gene: TRBV29-1
j_gene: TRBJ1-1
len: 13
abundance: once
d_gene: .
CDR3aa: CSAQSQENTEAFF
CDR3nt: TGCAGCGCCCAATCACAGGAGAACACTGAAGCTTTCTTT

v_gene: TRBV18
j_gene: TRBJ1-2
len: 14
abundance: .
d_gene: .
CDR3aa: CASSPGDVNYGYTF
CDR3nt: TGTGCCAGCTCACCTGGGGACGTTAACTATGGCTACACCTTC

v_gene: TRBV2
j_gene: TRBJ1-1
len: 14
abundance: .
d_gene: .
CDR3aa: CASGGGPRNTEAFF
CDR3nt: TGTGCCAGTGGAGGGGGGCCTCGAAACACTGAAGCTTTCTTT

v_gene: TRBV5-1
j_gene: TRBJ2-3
len: 13
abundance: .
d_gene: .
CDR3aa: CASSLEVTDTQYF
CDR3nt: TGCGCCAGCAGCTTGGAGGTCACAGATACGCAGTATTTT

v_gene: TRBV18
j_gene: TRBJ2-3
len: 11
abundance: .
d_gene: .
CDR3aa: CASSPEDTQYF
CDR3nt: TGTGCCAGCTCACCCGAAGATACGCAGTATTTT

v_gene: TRBV25-1
j_gene: TRBJ2-7
len: 15
abundance: .
d_gene: TRBD1
CDR3aa: CASRGDRGNSYEQYF
CDR3nt: TGTGCCAGCAGGGGAGACAGGGGTAATTCTTACGAGCAGTACTTC

v_gene: TRBV10-3
j_gene: TRBJ2-1
len: 13
abundance: .
d_gene: .
CDR3aa: CAGAGPNLNEQFF
CDR3nt: TGTGCCGGTGCGGGGCCGAACCTCAATGAGCAGTTCTTC

v_gene: TRBV10-1
j_gene: TRBJ1-5
len: 19
abundance: .
d_gene: .
CDR3aa: CASPQPYGGPRDSNQPQHF
CDR3nt: TGCGCCAGCCCTCAGCCGTATGGAGGGCCCCGCGATAGCAATCAGCCCCAGCATTTT

v_gene: TRBV19
j_gene: TRBJ2-3
len: 16
abundance: .
d_gene: TRBD2
CDR3aa: CASSIGGSGTGDTQYF
CDR3nt: TGTGCCAGTAGTATAGGGGGTAGCGGGACGGGAGATACGCAGTATTTT

v_gene: TRBV5-1
j_gene: TRBJ1-4
len: 14
abundance: .
d_gene: TRBD1
CDR3aa: CASSSGQGNEKLFF
CDR3nt: TGCGCCAGCAGCTCGGGACAGGGGAATGAAAAACTGTTTTTT

v_gene: TRBV19
j_gene: TRBJ2-7
len: 13
abundance: .
d_gene: .
CDR3aa: CASSYGTSYEQYF
CDR3nt: TGTGCCAGTAGCTACGGGACCTCCTACGAGCAGTACTTC

v_gene: TRBV19
j_gene: TRBJ2-1
len: 11
abundance: .
d_gene: .
CDR3aa: CASRDWSEQFF
CDR3nt: TGTGCCAGTAGAGATTGGAGTGAGCAGTTCTTC

v_gene: TRBV6-5
j_gene: TRBJ1-3
len: 14
abundance: .
d_gene: TRBD1
CDR3aa: CASSPGQGRNTIYF
CDR3nt: TGTGCCAGCAGCCCCGGACAGGGAAGAAACACCATATATTTT

v_gene: TRBV30
j_gene: TRBJ1-5
len: 14
abundance: .
d_gene: .
CDR3aa: CAWSQSGSNQPQHF
CDR3nt: TGTGCCTGGAGTCAATCCGGGAGCAATCAGCCCCAGCATTTT

v_gene: TRBV7-2
j_gene: TRBJ2-4
len: 14
abundance: .
d_gene: TRBD1
CDR3aa: CASSPRTGRDIQYF
CDR3nt: TGTGCCAGCAGCCCGAGGACAGGAAGGGACATTCAGTACTTC

v_gene: TRBV6-5
j_gene: TRBJ2-5
len: 14
abundance: .
d_gene: .
CDR3aa: CASNPMGAVETQYF
CDR3nt: TGTGCCAGCAACCCCATGGGGGCTGTGGAGACCCAGTACTTC

v_gene: TRBV19
j_gene: TRBJ2-5
len: 14
abundance: .
d_gene: .
CDR3aa: CASSIGTHQETQYF
CDR3nt: TGTGCCAGTAGTATCGGGACGCACCAAGAGACCCAGTACTTC

v_gene: TRBV2
j_gene: TRBJ1-3
len: 12
abundance: .
d_gene: .
CDR3aa: CASRDPGDTIYF
CDR3nt: TGTGCCAGCAGGGACCCCGGAGACACCATATATTTT

v_gene: TRBV5-1
j_gene: TRBJ2-5
len: 13
abundance: .
d_gene: .
CDR3aa: CASSLTGKETQYF
CDR3nt: TGCGCCAGCAGCTTGACAGGGAAAGAGACCCAGTACTTC

v_gene: TRBV19
j_gene: TRBJ2-5
len: 13
abundance: .
d_gene: .
CDR3aa: CASSVTGGETQYF
CDR3nt: TGTGCCAGTAGTGTAACAGGAGGAGAGACCCAGTACTTC

v_gene: TRBV10-3
j_gene: TRBJ2-5
len: 14
abundance: few
d_gene: .
CDR3aa: CAIKDAEPLATQYF
CDR3nt: TGTGCCATCAAGGACGCCGAGCCTTTAGCGACCCAGTACTTC